The T cell receptor beta chain under discussion was sequenced for a study of CD8+ T cells in alopecia areata. Study-wide background: Administration of oral tofacitinib to treated patients was at 5 to 10 mg twice daily. The study, taken as a whole, reports: Persistence during tofacitinib was seen for many expanded lesional clones in scalp and blood.

RNA extraction was followed by reverse transcription into cDNA, which acted as the sequencing template. The protocol was immunoSEQ multiplex PCR, while the TCRdb copy is restricted to in-frame clones and leaves out a portion. The data contain about 210,000 clones, less than 50% of them seen just once; the ten biggest clones take up approximately 2.4%. On this clone: Its antigen is undetermined.

CDR1 GTSNPN and CDR2 SVGIG come from the germline V gene (reference sequence). This CDR3 is 13 amino acids long. The V segment lost 1 base and the J segment 6 bases; nucleotides outside the gene matches: 4. This sample's treatment: oral pan-JAK inhibitor, 5-10 mg twice daily. Individuals with alopecia areata gave both lesional scalp punch biopsies and peripheral blood for collection. Sequences were derived from CD4+ T cells sorted from blood, sampled at approximately week 37, from a patient treated with tofacitinib. The V gene is TRBV30, the J gene TRBJ1-1; 8 nucleotides line up with TRBD1. This receptor was identified in a human donor with alopecia areata. The CDR3 DNA follows: TGTGCCTGGAGTGGCAGGGGGCGATCTGAAGCTTTCTTT. This gives the protein CAWSGRGRSEAFF. The whole variable domain, filled in from reference TRBV30 and TRBJ1-1, reads SQTIHQWPATLVQPVGSPLSLECTVEGTSNPNLYWYRQAAGRGLQLLFYSVGIGQISSEVPQNLSASRPQDRQFILSSKKLLLSDSGFYLCAWSGRGRSEAFFGQGTRLTVV.